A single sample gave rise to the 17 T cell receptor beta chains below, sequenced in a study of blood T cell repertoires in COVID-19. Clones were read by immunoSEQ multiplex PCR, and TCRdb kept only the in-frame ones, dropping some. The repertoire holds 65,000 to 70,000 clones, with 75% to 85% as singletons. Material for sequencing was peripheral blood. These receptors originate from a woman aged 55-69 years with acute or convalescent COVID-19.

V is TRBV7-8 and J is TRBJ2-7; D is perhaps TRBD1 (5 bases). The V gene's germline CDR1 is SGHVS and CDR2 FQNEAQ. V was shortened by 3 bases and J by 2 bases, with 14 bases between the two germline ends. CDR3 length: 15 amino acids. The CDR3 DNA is TGTGCCAGCAGCTTTCGTCAGGGAAAGACCTACGAGCAGTACTTC. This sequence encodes CASSFRQGKTYEQYF.

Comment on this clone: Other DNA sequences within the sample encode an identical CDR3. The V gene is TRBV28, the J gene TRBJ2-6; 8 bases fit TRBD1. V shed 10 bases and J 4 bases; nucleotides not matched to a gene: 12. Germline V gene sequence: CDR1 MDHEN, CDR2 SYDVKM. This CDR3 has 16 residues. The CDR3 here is CATTGRGLNGANVLTF. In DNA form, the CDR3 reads TGTGCCACCACCGGCAGGGGGCTTAACGGGGCCAACGTCCTGACTTTC.

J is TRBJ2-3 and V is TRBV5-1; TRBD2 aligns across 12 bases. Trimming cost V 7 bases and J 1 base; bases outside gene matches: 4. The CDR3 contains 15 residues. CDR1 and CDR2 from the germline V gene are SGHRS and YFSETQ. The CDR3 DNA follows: TGCGCCAGCGGGAGGACTAGCGGGGGCACAGATACGCAGTATTTT. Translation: CASGRTSGGTDTQYF. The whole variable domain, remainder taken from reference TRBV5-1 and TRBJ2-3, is KAGVTQTPRYLIKTRGQQVTLSCSPISGHRSVSWYQQTPGQGLQFLFEYFSETQRNKGNFPGRFSGRQFSNSRSEMNVSTLELGDSALYLCASGRTSGGTDTQYFGPGTRLTVL.

The CDR3 DNA reads as TGTGCCAGCAGCCGGACGGGGACAGGGAGGGGCTACACCTTC. Translated, it gives CASSRTGTGRGYTF. The rearrangement links TRBV11-2 to TRBJ1-2; 9 bases map to TRBD1. The trim removed 5 bases at V and 8 bases at J, leaving 9 bases unmatched. Per germline, CDR1 SGHAT and CDR2 FQNNGV. This CDR3 is 14 amino acids long.

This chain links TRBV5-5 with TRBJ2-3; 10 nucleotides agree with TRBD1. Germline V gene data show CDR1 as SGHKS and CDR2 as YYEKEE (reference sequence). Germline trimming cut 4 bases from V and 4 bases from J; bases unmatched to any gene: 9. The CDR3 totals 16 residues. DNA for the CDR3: TGTGCCAGCAGCCCCCTGACAGGGGGCTCATCAGATACGCAGTATTTT. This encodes CASSPLTGGSSDTQYF.

The CDR3 DNA reads as TGTGCCAGCAGTGAGTCCGGGACAGCTAATCAGCCCCAGCATTTT. The encoded protein is CASSESGTANQPQHF. This chain uses TRBV6-1 with TRBJ1-5, with TRBD1 matching over 7 bases. The CDR3 sequence is 15 residues long. V lost 3 bases to trimming and J lost 4 bases; unmatched junction nucleotides: 6. Germline V CDR1 and CDR2: MNHNS, SASEGT.

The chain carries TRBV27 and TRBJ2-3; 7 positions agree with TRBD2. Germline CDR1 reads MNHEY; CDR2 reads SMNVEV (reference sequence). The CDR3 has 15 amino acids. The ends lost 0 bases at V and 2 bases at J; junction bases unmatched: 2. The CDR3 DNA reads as TGTGCCAGCAGTTTATCGGGGAGGGACACAGATACGCAGTATTTT. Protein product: CASSLSGRDTDTQYF.

The DNA for the CDR3 is TGTGCCAGCAGTTTATCCGGGGGAGAGACCCAGTACTTC. Its translation is CASSLSGGETQYF. The chain couples TRBV28 to TRBJ2-5; D possibly corresponds to TRBD2 (6 bases). V was clipped by 1 base and J by 4 bases, with 7 bases between them. This CDR3 has 13 amino acids. The germline V gene has CDR1 MDHEN and CDR2 SYDVKM.

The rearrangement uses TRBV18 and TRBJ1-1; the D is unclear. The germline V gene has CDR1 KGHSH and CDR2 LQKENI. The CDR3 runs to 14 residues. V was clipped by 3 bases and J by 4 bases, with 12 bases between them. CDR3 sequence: CASSPRADFTEAFF. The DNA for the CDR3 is TGTGCCAGCTCACCTAGGGCGGACTTCACTGAAGCTTTCTTT.

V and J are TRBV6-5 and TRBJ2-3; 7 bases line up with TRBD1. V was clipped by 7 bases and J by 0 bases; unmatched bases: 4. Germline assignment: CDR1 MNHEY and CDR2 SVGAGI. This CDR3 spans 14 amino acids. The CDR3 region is CASNEGASTDTQYF. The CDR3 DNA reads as TGTGCCAGCAACGAGGGGGCTAGCACAGATACGCAGTATTTT.

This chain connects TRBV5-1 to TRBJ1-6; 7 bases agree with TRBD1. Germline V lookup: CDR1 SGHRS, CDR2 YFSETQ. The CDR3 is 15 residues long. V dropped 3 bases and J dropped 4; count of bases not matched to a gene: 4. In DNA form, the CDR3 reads TGCGCCAGCAGCTCGACAGGGCTATATAATTCACCCCTCCACTTT. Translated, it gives CASSSTGLYNSPLHF. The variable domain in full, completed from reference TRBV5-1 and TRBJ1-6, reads KAGVTQTPRYLIKTRGQQVTLSCSPISGHRSVSWYQQTPGQGLQFLFEYFSETQRNKGNFPGRFSGRQFSNSRSEMNVSTLELGDSALYLCASSSTGLYNSPLHFGNGTRLTVT.

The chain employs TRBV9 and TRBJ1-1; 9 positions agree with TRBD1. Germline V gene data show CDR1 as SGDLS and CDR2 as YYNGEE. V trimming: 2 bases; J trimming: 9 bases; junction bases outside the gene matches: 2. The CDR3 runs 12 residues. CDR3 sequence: CASSVGQGKAFF. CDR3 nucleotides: TGTGCCAGCAGCGTGGGACAGGGTAAAGCTTTCTTT.

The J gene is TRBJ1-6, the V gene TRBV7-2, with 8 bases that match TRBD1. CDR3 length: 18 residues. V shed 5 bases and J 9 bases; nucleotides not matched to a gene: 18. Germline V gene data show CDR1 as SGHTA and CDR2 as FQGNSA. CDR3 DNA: TGTGCCAGCAGCCCCCGAAACAGGGGGTCTCTGGAGTTTTCACCCCTCCACTTT. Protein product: CASSPRNRGSLEFSPLHF.

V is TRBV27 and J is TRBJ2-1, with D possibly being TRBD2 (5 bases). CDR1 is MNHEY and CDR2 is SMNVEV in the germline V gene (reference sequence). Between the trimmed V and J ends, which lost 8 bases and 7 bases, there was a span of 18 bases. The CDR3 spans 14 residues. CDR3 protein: CASSLEVLGNEQFF. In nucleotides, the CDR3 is TGTGCCAGCTCCTTGGAGGTATTGGGGAATGAGCAGTTCTTC.

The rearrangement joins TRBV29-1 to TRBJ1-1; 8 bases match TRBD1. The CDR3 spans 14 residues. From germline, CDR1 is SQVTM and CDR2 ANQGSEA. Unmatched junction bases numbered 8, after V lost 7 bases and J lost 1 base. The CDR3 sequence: CSGHRGRRNTEAFF. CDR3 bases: TGCAGCGGTCACAGGGGGAGGAGGAACACTGAAGCTTTCTTT.

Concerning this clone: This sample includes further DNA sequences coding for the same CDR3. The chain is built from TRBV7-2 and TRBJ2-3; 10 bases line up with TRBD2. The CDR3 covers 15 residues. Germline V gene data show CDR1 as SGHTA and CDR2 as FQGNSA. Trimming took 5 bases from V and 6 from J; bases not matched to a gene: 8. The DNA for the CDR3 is TGTGCCAGCAGCCCGAGCGGGGGGGCAGGGGATACGCAGTATTTT. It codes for CASSPSGGAGDTQYF.

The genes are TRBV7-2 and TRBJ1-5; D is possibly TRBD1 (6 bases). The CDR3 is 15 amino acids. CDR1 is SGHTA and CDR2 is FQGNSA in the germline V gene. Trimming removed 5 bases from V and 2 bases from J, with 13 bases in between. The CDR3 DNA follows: TGTGCCAGCAGCGAACAGGGTTTGGGCAATCAGCCCCAGCATTTT. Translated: CASSEQGLGNQPQHF. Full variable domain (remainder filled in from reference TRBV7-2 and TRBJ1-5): GAGVSQSPSNKVTEKGKDVELRCDPISGHTALYWYRQSLGQGLEFLIYFQGNSAPDKSGLPSDRFSAERTGGSVSTLTIQRTQQEDSAVYLCASSEQGLGNQPQHFGDGTRLSIL.